The 23 T cell receptor beta chains below all came from one sample that was sequenced in a study of read filtering for tumor transcriptome and immune sequencing. Molecular barcoded adaptors covering alpha/delta and beta/gamma chains were used on around 400 ng RNA. TCRdb called the reads again in MiXCR, with one record for every CDR3 protein. Of about 86,000 distinct CDR3 sequences listed, about 12% are singletons. Specimen: a population of CD138-negative cells sorted from bone marrow. The receptors here all came from a donor aged 40 or older with multiple myeloma.

This clonotype showed up many times. The junction differs from germline at one of its ends, possibly a read error. The CDR3 is CSARGSGTGRGTEAFF. The CDR3 DNA reads as TGCAGTGCCAGAGGTTCCGGGACAGGGAGAGGCACTGAAGCTTTCTTT. The chain carries TRBV20-1 and TRBJ1-1; TRBD1 aligns across 9 bases. This CDR3 comprises 16 residues. Germline CDR1 is DFQATT and CDR2 is SNEGSKA (reference sequence).

This clonotype was picked up many times. This chain links TRBV10-3 with TRBJ2-2, with 8 nucleotides matching TRBD2. From germline, CDR1 is ENHRY and CDR2 SYGVKD. V shed 3 bases, J shed 3 bases, and the junction held 9 bases outside the gene matches. This CDR3 has 17 residues. The CDR3 loop is CAISDVREGQYTGELFF. The CDR3 nucleotides are TGTGCCATCAGTGATGTTCGGGAGGGCCAATACACCGGGGAGCTGTTTTTT.

This clonotype was observed at least ten times. The chain uses TRBV12-5 and TRBJ2-2; 13 bases align to TRBD2. The CDR3 contains 15 residues. V trimming: 8 bases; J trimming: 7 bases; junction bases outside the gene matches: 7. The V gene's germline CDR1 is LGHNT and CDR2 FRNRAP. CDR3 amino acids: CASSGLAGENGELFF. The CDR3 nucleotides read TGTGCTAGTAGTGGACTAGCGGGAGAGAACGGGGAGCTGTTTTTT.

This clonotype was seen ten or more times. This chain links TRBV20-1 with TRBJ2-6, with D possibly being TRBD1 (6 bases). The CDR3 has 15 residues. V was shortened by 3 bases and J by 3 bases, with 12 bases between the two germline ends. Germline values: CDR1 DFQATT, CDR2 SNEGSKA (reference sequence). The CDR3 DNA reads as TGCAGTGCTAGTAGGCAGGGGTATGGGGCCAACGTCCTGACTTTC. Translated, it gives CSASRQGYGANVLTF.

This clonotype was counted ten times or more. The chain has TRBV7-6 and TRBJ2-1, with 9 bases matching TRBD2. Germline V CDR1 and CDR2: SGHVS, FNYEAQ. The trim removed 9 bases at V and 6 bases at J, leaving 6 bases unmatched. There are 13 residues in the CDR3. CDR3 sequence reads: CASAGGPGNEQFF. The CDR3 nucleotides read TGTGCCAGTGCGGGAGGGCCGGGCAATGAGCAGTTCTTC. Full variable domain (outside the CDR3, taken from reference TRBV7-6 and TRBJ2-1): GAGVSQSPRYKVTKRGQDVALRCDPISGHVSLYWYRQALGQGPEFLTYFNYEAQQDKSGLPNDRFSAERPEGSISTLTIQRTEQRDSAMYRCASAGGPGNEQFFGPGTRLTVL.

This clonotype came up many times. CDR3 sequence (DNA): TGTGCCAGCAGCTTAGTAGGGCTACAAGAGACCCAGTACTTC. Its translation: CASSLVGLQETQYF. The rearrangement links TRBV7-9 to TRBJ2-5; D unresolved. The CDR3 length is 14 residues. Per germline, CDR1 SEHNR and CDR2 FQNEAQ (reference sequence). V was pared by 1 base and J by 2 bases, with 8 bases between.

This clonotype was detected ten times or more. The V gene is TRBV2, the J gene TRBJ1-2; a possible D gene is TRBD1 (5 bases). The ends were cut back, 7 bases at V and 5 bases at J, with 14 bases in the middle. The germline V gene has CDR1 SNHLY and CDR2 FYNNEI. This CDR3 contains 13 residues. The CDR3 region has the DNA TGTGCCAGCACCAGACAGAGGTCATATGGCTACACCTTC. Its protein product is CASTRQRSYGYTF.

A few counts support this clonotype. This chain joins TRBV4-1 and TRBJ2-3; D is possibly TRBD1 or TRBD2 (6 bases each). The CDR3 has 19 residues. Germline V gene data show CDR1 as MGHRA and CDR2 as YSYEKL. Trimming removed 1 base at V and 2 bases at J, with 22 bases between. CDR3 nucleotides: TGCGCCAGCAGCCAAGTGGGGGCGGGGTCCCGATGGGTCACAGATACGCAGTATTTT. Its translation is CASSQVGAGSRWVTDTQYF.

Remarks on this clonotype: This may arise from a read error, as a much more abundant clone is one base away. The chain couples TRBV20-1 to TRBJ2-7, with TRBD1 matching 8 bases. Germline V gene lookup returns CDR1 DFQATT and CDR2 SNEGSKA (reference sequence). This CDR3 is 15 amino acids long. The CDR3 protein is CSAKIGDRGLYELYF. CDR3 in DNA: TGCAGTGCTAAAATCGGCGACAGGGGACTCTACGAGCTGTACTTC.

This clonotype was counted ten times or more. V and J are TRBV6-5 and TRBJ2-1; D remains ambiguous. Germline CDR1 MNHEY, CDR2 SVGAGI. V lost 0 bases and J lost 8, with 14 bases in between. The CDR3 has 15 residues. This CDR3 is CASSYSTSYSDEQFF. DNA for the CDR3: TGTGCCAGCAGTTACTCTACTTCGTATTCGGATGAGCAGTTCTTC.

In this sample, this clonotype turned up a few times. This rearrangement joins TRBV29-1 to TRBJ2-7, with 7 positions matching TRBD2. Germline lookup yields CDR1 SQVTM and CDR2 ANQGSEA. The CDR3 spans 14 residues. Germline trimming cut 5 bases from V and 1 base from J; bases unmatched to any gene: 8. CDR3 in amino acids: CSVTPGGKSYEQYF. The CDR3 DNA reads as TGCAGCGTTACCCCGGGAGGTAAATCCTACGAGCAGTACTTC.

This clonotype was seen repeatedly, ten times or more. This chain joins TRBV29-1 and TRBJ2-1; TRBD2 aligns across 7 bases. Germline V CDR1 and CDR2: SQVTM, ANQGSEA. The CDR3 length is 13 residues. V shed 4 bases and J 4 bases; nucleotides not matched to a gene: 4. The CDR3: CSVVGGGYNEQFF. For the CDR3, the DNA is TGCAGCGTTGTAGGCGGGGGTTACAATGAGCAGTTCTTC.

This clonotype has ten or more counts. The chain is built from TRBV29-1 and TRBJ1-1, with a possible D match to TRBD1 (5 bases). CDR1 and CDR2 from the germline V gene are SQVTM and ANQGSEA. The CDR3 runs 16 residues. With 6 bases removed from V and 5 bases from J, the gap between germline ends came to 25 bases. CDR3 sequence: CSVSRVGLLMGTEAFF. CDR3 in DNA: TGCAGCGTATCAAGGGTGGGACTCCTAATGGGAACTGAAGCTTTCTTT.

This clonotype was recorded many times. The chain is built from TRBV18 and TRBJ2-7, with 8 bases identical to TRBD2. V was clipped by 3 bases and J by 7 bases; unmatched bases: 8. Germline V gene sequence: CDR1 KGHSH, CDR2 LQKENI. CDR3 size: 14 residues. CDR3 in amino acids: CASSPSHAGGEQYF. The DNA for the CDR3 is TGTGCCAGCTCACCGTCCCACGCGGGAGGAGAGCAGTACTTC.

In its sample, this clonotype was seen many times. The chain recombines TRBV6-1 with TRBJ2-1, with 7 bases that match TRBD1. CDR3 length: 15 residues. With 5 bases clipped from V and 4 bases from J, the junction kept 8 bases outside the gene matches. Germline CDR1 MNHNS, CDR2 SASEGT. Written as DNA, the CDR3 is TGTGCCAGCAGTAACCCGCACAGGGGTTACAATGAGCAGTTCTTC. Its translation is CASSNPHRGYNEQFF.

This clonotype appeared many times. The V and J genes are TRBV6-2 or TRBV6-3 and TRBJ1-5, with D possibly being TRBD1 (6 bases). The CDR3 is made up of 14 amino acids. Trimming pared 2 bases from V and 10 bases from J, leaving 15 bases between. Germline-derived CDR1 and CDR2 are MNHEY and SVGEGT. CDR3 nucleotides: TGTGCCAGCAGTTACCGGGACACCGGCAGACCCCAGCATTTT. This sequence encodes CASSYRDTGRPQHF.

This clonotype was found many times. This chain connects TRBV2 to TRBJ2-2, with no clear D. Trimming removed 6 bases from V and 7 bases from J, with 9 bases in between. Germline-derived CDR1 and CDR2 are SNHLY and FYNNEI. The CDR3 covers 12 residues. The CDR3 DNA sequence: TGTGCCAGCAGCGCCGAATACGGGGAGCTGTTTTTT. This gives the protein CASSAEYGELFF.

In its sample, this clonotype ranks as medium-sized. The chain has TRBV12-3 or TRBV12-4 and TRBJ2-1; tentatively, D is TRBD2 (6 bases). The length of the CDR3 is 15 residues. V lost 6 bases and J lost 9, with 21 bases in between. The CDR3 DNA reads TGTGCCAGCAGCCCGCCCGGGGGTAAGGGCGGTGAGCAGTTCTTC. Its protein is CASSPPGGKGGEQFF.

This clonotype was seen ten or more times. V gene TRBV6-5 combines with J gene TRBJ1-4; possible D gene TRBD1, 5 bases. Trimming took off 5 bases at V and 8 bases at J, with 15 bases between the two ends. Germline CDR1 and CDR2: MNHEY and SVGAGI. This CDR3 is built from 14 residues. This CDR3 is CASSPQGRVEKLFF. Here the CDR3 DNA reads TGTGCCAGCAGTCCTCAGGGTCGGGTCGAAAAACTGTTTTTT.

This clonotype was detected many times. This chain connects TRBV18 to TRBJ1-5; 8 bases agree with TRBD1. The CDR3 has 15 amino acids. The V segment lost 3 bases and the J segment 6 bases; nucleotides outside the gene matches: 7. The germline V gene has CDR1 KGHSH and CDR2 LQKENI. CDR3 nucleotide sequence: TGTGCCAGCTCACCCGGACAGGGTTTCGGTCAGCCCCAGCATTTT. Protein product: CASSPGQGFGQPQHF.

This clonotype has a count of ten or more. The chain employs TRBV30 and TRBJ2-2; 9 bases are a match to TRBD2. The CDR3 totals 15 residues. The germline V gene has CDR1 GTSNPN and CDR2 SVGIG (reference sequence). The J segment lost 6 bases and the V segment lost 0 bases, leaving 5 bases of the junction unmatched. CDR3 amino acids: CAWSVGIAGAGELFF. In nucleotides, the CDR3 is TGTGCCTGGAGTGTAGGAATAGCGGGAGCCGGGGAGCTGTTTTTT.

This clonotype was recorded many times. The V and J genes are TRBV28 and TRBJ2-2; D uncertain. The CDR3 loop spans 12 amino acids. Germline CDR1 reads MDHEN; CDR2 reads SYDVKM. Between the trimmed V and J ends, which lost 6 bases and 3 bases, there was a span of 5 bases. The CDR3 nucleotides are TGTGCCAGCAGCTCCCACACCGGGGAGCTGTTTTTT. This codes for CASSSHTGELFF.

At least ten counts were recorded for this clonotype. The CDR3 loop reads CASSPGQGARYEQYF. DNA of the CDR3: TGCGCCAGCAGCCCGGGACAGGGGGCCCGATACGAGCAGTACTTC. The chain links TRBV5-1 to TRBJ2-7, with TRBD1 matching 12 bases. This CDR3 region has 15 residues. V lost 4 bases and J lost 4; bases outside the gene matches: 6. The V gene's germline CDR1 is SGHRS and CDR2 YFSETQ.